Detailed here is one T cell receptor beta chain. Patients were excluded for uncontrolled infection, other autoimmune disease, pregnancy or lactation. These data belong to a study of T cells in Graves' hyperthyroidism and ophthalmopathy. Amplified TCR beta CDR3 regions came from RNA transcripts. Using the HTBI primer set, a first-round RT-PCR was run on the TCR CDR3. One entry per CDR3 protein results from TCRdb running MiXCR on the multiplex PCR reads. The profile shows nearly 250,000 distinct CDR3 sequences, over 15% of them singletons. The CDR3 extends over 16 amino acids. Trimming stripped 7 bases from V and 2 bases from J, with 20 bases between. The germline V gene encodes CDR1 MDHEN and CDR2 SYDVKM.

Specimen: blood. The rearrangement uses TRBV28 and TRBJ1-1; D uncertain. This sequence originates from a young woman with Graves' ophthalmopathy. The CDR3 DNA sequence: TGTGCCAGCACCCCGACGAGGGTCCCCCGTAACACTGAAGCTTTCTTT. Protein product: CASTPTRVPRNTEAFF.